What follows is one T cell receptor (beta chain) and its context. These data are taken from a study of blood T cell repertoires in COVID-19. For the study at large: Collection of acute and convalescent COVID-19 samples took place in the United States, Italy and Spain. The analysed material was cDNA or gDNA that came from T cells, B-cell-depleted T cells, or PBMCs.

Methods used by the authors: Researchers report that nucleated cell counts were estimated from reference gene primer amplification. TCRdb's table, derived via immunoSEQ multiplex PCR, lists solely in-frame clones and lacks some. D and trimming come from the DNA, and the V and J calls and clone size come from that table. This table has some 460,000 clones, around 89% appearing once. Germline CDR1 and CDR2: MNHNY and SVGAGI (reference sequence). CDR3 length: 13 amino acids. V gave up 5 bases and J gave up 8 bases, with 15 bases separating them. The source material was peripheral blood. The clonotype comes from a woman younger than 45 with acute or convalescent COVID-19. The rearrangement uses TRBV6-6 and TRBJ1-2; D is possibly TRBD1 (5 bases). DNA of the CDR3: TGTGCCAGCAGTCAAGCCGGGGGAGGAGGCTACACCTTC. As protein: CASSQAGGGGYTF.